These 18 T cell receptor beta chains were sequenced from one sample in a study of blood T cell repertoires in COVID-19. Profiled with immunoSEQ multiplex PCR; TCRdb holds only in-frame clones, not every one. The sample records some 240,000 clones, roughly 80% being singletons. The sample consisted of PBMCs or T cells enriched from blood (not recorded which). The receptor source for this set is a man aged 25-45 years with acute COVID-19.

In this sample, this clone turned up a few times. J is TRBJ2-5 and V is TRBV5-6; TRBD2 is a possible D gene (5 bases). V was shortened by 0 bases and J by 5 bases, with 8 bases between the two germline ends. In germline, CDR1 is SGHDT, CDR2 YYEEEE. The CDR3 extends over 13 amino acids. CDR3 nucleotide sequence: TGTGCCAGCAGCTTGGGTTCGGGGGAGACCCAGTACTTC. This sequence encodes CASSLGSGETQYF.

This clone showed up just a few times. The V gene is TRBV3-1 (or the pseudogene TRBV3-2), the J gene TRBJ1-6; 8 nucleotides match TRBD1. This CDR3 comprises 15 residues. V dropped 5 bases and J dropped 5; count of bases not matched to a gene: 5. Germline values: CDR1 LGHDT, CDR2 YNNKEL (reference sequence). The CDR3 coding sequence is TGTGCCAGCAGCTGGACAGGGCTGGATAATTCACCCCTCCACTTT. It codes for CASSWTGLDNSPLHF.

This clone was seen a single time. CDR3 region: CASRGQSAKNIQYF. The CDR3 DNA follows: TGTGCCAGCAGGGGACAGTCGGCCAAAAACATTCAGTACTTC. The chain recombines TRBV2 with TRBJ2-4, with 7 bases lining up with TRBD1. Germline values: CDR1 SNHLY, CDR2 FYNNEI. Unmatched junction bases numbered 3, after V lost 6 bases and J lost 1 base. This CDR3 has 14 residues.

The rearrangement uses TRBV10-2 and TRBJ2-1; 8 bases line up with TRBD2. The J segment lost 1 base and the V segment lost 6 bases, leaving 5 bases of the junction unmatched. The CDR3 is made up of 15 amino acids. Germline-derived CDR1 and CDR2 are WSHSY and SAAADI. As DNA, the CDR3 is TGCGCCAGCAGCTCGGGGGGGCTATCCTACAATGAGCAGTTCTTC. This gives the protein CASSSGGLSYNEQFF.

CDR3 DNA sequence: TGCGCCAGCAGCGTGTGGGGGCAGCTTGGGACCACAGATACGCAGTATTTT. It encodes CASSVWGQLGTTDTQYF. The chain uses TRBV5-1 and TRBJ2-3; possibly TRBD1 for D (6 bases). Germline V CDR1 and CDR2: SGHRS, YFSETQ. The CDR3 runs 17 residues. V lost 4 bases and J 2 bases, leaving 20 bases between the germline ends. Supplemented by reference TRBV5-1 and TRBJ2-3, the full variable domain reads KAGVTQTPRYLIKTRGQQVTLSCSPISGHRSVSWYQQTPGQGLQFLFEYFSETQRNKGNFPGRFSGRQFSNSRSEMNVSTLELGDSALYLCASSVWGQLGTTDTQYFGPGTRLTVL.

V gene TRBV6-5 combines with J gene TRBJ2-7; no clear D gene. Trimming removed 6 bases from V and 4 bases from J, with 13 bases in between. Germline lookup yields CDR1 MNHEY and CDR2 SVGAGI. The CDR3 has 13 amino acids. The CDR3 DNA reads TGTGCCAGCAGCAACGGGTTTTCGTACGAGCAGTACGTC. Its protein is CASSNGFSYEQYV.

The chain joins TRBV6-5 to TRBJ2-2, with 10 bases identical to TRBD2. V gave up 7 bases and J gave up 10 bases; unmatched junction bases: 9. The CDR3 sequence is 14 residues long. The V gene's germline CDR1 is MNHEY and CDR2 SVGAGI. The CDR3 DNA sequence: TGTGCCAGCACCCACGAGCGGGGGGGCGAGGAGCTGTTTTTT. Protein product: CASTHERGGEELFF.

V usage is TRBV3-1 (or the pseudogene TRBV3-2) and J usage is TRBJ2-1; TRBD1 aligns across 9 bases. Germline V gene sequence: CDR1 LGHDT, CDR2 YNNKEL (reference sequence). V gave up 1 base and J gave up 7 bases; unmatched junction bases: 5. The CDR3 runs to 15 residues. The CDR3 coding sequence is TGTGCCAGCAGCCAAGGGACAGGGGTTCGTAATGAGCAGTTCTTC. Translation: CASSQGTGVRNEQFF.

V gene TRBV19 combines with J gene TRBJ1-5, with D tentatively TRBD1 (5 bases). Per the germline V gene, CDR1 is LNHDA and CDR2 is SQIVND (reference sequence). V dropped 0 bases and J dropped 0 bases, with 9 bases sitting between them. The CDR3 loop spans 16 amino acids. CDR3: CASSIEGRVSNQPQHF. In DNA form, the CDR3 reads TGTGCCAGTAGTATAGAAGGCAGGGTTAGCAATCAGCCCCAGCATTTT.

This clone was detected once. In nucleotides, the CDR3 is TGTGCCAGCAGCTTAACCGCAAGCCCTAGCACAGATACGCAGTATTTT. Translation: CASSLTASPSTDTQYF. The chain employs TRBV7-6 and TRBJ2-3; no definite D call. V lost 2 bases to trimming and J lost 0 bases, with 12 bases between them. Germline CDR1 SGHVS, CDR2 FNYEAQ. The CDR3 contains 16 residues.

This chain links TRBV6-4 with TRBJ2-2; 7 bases are a match to TRBD1. V shed 6 bases, J shed 5 bases, and the junction held 3 bases outside the gene matches. Germline assignment: CDR1 MRHNA and CDR2 SNTAGT. The CDR3 has 13 residues. The CDR3 nucleotides read TGTGCCAGCAGCCTACAGGGGACCGGGGAGCTGTTTTTT. It specifies CASSLQGTGELFF.

This rearrangement joins TRBV11-2 to TRBJ2-7, with 11 positions matching TRBD1. The germline gives CDR1 SGHAT, CDR2 FQNNGV. CDR3 length equals 17 residues. J lost 3 bases, V lost 4 bases, and 11 bases had no gene match. The CDR3 nucleotides read TGTGCCAGCAGCTCCACCGGGACAGGGGGTCCCTTCTACGAGCAGTACGTC. Its translation is CASSSTGTGGPFYEQYV.

V and J are TRBV19 and TRBJ2-6; 12 positions match TRBD1. CDR3 length: 19 amino acids. The V gene's germline CDR1 is LNHDA and CDR2 SQIVND (reference sequence). Germline trimming cut 3 bases from V and 2 bases from J; bases unmatched to any gene: 8. The CDR3 DNA is TGTGCCAGTAGTATTATGGTGGGGACAGGGGGCACTGGGGCCAACGTCCTGACTTTC. This translates into CASSIMVGTGGTGANVLTF.

The chain uses TRBV19 and TRBJ1-1; 7 nucleotides agree with TRBD1. The CDR3 is 14 amino acids. Trimming took 6 bases from V and 8 from J; bases not matched to a gene: 12. Germline V gives CDR1 LNHDA, CDR2 SQIVND (reference sequence). As DNA, the CDR3 is TGTGCCAGTAGCGACTTACCGGGACAGTACGAAGCTTTCTTT. It is translated as CASSDLPGQYEAFF.

The chain links TRBV11-3 to TRBJ2-5; TRBD2 matches 7 bases. CDR3 length equals 16 residues. J lost 5 bases, V lost 0 bases, and 9 bases had no gene match. Germline CDR1 and CDR2: SGHNT and YENEEA. This chain's CDR3 is CASSLDLAASRETQYF. The CDR3 region has the DNA TGTGCCAGCAGCTTAGATCTAGCGGCTAGCCGGGAGACCCAGTACTTC.

As concerns this clone: Compared with germline, one end of the junction differs, possibly owing to a read error. This sequence joins TRBV7-7 and TRBJ2-1; a possible D gene is TRBD2 (5 bases). The CDR3 consists of 17 residues. Germline lookup yields CDR1 SSHAT and CDR2 FNYEAQ (reference sequence). CDR3 bases: TGTGCTAGCAGCTTAGCGCATCCTTCTAGCACGGTAGGAGAGCAGTTCTTC. It encodes CASSLAHPSSTVGEQFF.

V gene TRBV24-1 combines with J gene TRBJ1-4; D call uncertain. This CDR3 is built from 12 residues. CDR1 is KGHDR, CDR2 SFDVKD, per germline. Trimming shortened V by 8 bases and J by 8 bases, and 11 bases separated the two germline ends. For the CDR3, the DNA is TGTGCCACCAAATTGGAGCGAGAAAAACTGTTTTTT. Translating it yields CATKLEREKLFF.

The chain employs TRBV19 and TRBJ1-1; 9 bases map to TRBD1. The CDR3 is 13 amino acids. V trimming: 8 bases; J trimming: 1 base; junction bases outside the gene matches: 2. CDR1 and CDR2 (germline): LNHDA, SQIVND (reference sequence). CDR3 protein: CASEQGANTEAFF. The CDR3 coding sequence is TGTGCCAGTGAACAGGGGGCGAACACTGAAGCTTTCTTT.